This TCR beta chain originates from a study of blood T cell repertoires in COVID-19. Whole-study context: PBMCs, B-cell-depleted T cells, or T cells were the source of the cDNA or gDNA that made up the material.

The V segment lost 4 bases and the J segment 6 bases; nucleotides outside the gene matches: 6. The CDR3 totals 14 residues. Germline V gives CDR1 SGHNT, CDR2 YYREEE (reference sequence). The recovered donors of Cohort 3 showed two negative PCRs, clearance, or symptom resolution. The method was immunoSEQ multiplex PCR; TCRdb's version includes in-frame clones alone and lacks a portion of them. The repertoire holds just over 350,000 clones, with about 90% as singletons. The chain carries TRBV5-4 and TRBJ2-3; 9 bases fit TRBD1. The sequence was collected from a woman aged 25 to 39 who had recovered from COVID-19. Source material: PBMCs or T cells enriched from blood (not recorded which). CDR3 loop: CASSGQGSSDTQYF. DNA of the CDR3: TGTGCCAGCAGCGGACAGGGGTCCTCGGATACGCAGTATTTT.